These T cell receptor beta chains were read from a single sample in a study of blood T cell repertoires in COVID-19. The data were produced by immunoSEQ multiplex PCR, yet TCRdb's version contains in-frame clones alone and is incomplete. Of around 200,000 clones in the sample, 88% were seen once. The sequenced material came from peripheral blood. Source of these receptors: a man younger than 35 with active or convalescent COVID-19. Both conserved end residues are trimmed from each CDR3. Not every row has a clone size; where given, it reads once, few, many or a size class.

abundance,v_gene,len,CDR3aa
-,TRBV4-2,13,ASSQDPRVGNEQF
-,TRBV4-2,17,ASSPRPGTSGGAGDTQY
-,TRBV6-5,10,ASSRNAEEAF
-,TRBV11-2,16,ASSLIPRTSGRRNEQF
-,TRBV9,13,ASSPDTVSNTEAF
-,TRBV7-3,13,ASTRDSLTNYGYT
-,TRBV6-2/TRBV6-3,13,ASSRTGTGKETQY
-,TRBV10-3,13,AISEGQVANYGYT
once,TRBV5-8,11,ASSSTLQETQY
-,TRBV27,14,ASSPLRAGGPDTQY
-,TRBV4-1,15,ASSQGWREGFTGELF
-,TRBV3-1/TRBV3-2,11,ASSQERRGGYT
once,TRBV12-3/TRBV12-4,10,ASSLSQETQY
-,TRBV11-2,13,ASSLVDRFNEKLF
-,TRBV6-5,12,ASTPRETYDGYT
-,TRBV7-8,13,ASSTTPGQGTEAF
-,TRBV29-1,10,SVLRGNYGYT
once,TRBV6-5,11,ATRRGRETEAF
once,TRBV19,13,ASRKSQGGSDGYT
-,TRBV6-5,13,ASSLEQGSNQPQH
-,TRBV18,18,ASSLTSGSPTTILQSKQF
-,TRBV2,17,ASSRETGGASVINQPQH
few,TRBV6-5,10,ASSRGNAEAF
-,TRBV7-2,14,ASRGLGEGSGNTIY
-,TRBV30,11,AWSKGENQPQH
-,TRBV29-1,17,SVGTTSGTDRYSTDTQY
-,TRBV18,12,ASSPPGGGNEQF
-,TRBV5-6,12,ASSNGGGNEKLF
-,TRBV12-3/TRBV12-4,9,ASIGTVTTF
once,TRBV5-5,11,ASSLGQGGGYT
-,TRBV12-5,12,ASGFLQQGSGYT
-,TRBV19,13,ASSTGGRGNSPLH
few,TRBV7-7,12,ASSLTSGAETQY
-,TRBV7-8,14,ASSLVWSTGGETQY
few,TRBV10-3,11,AISRDRDLEAF
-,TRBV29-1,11,SAVINSGNTIY
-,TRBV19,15,ASSMVQGTRLNTEAF
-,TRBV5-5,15,ASSTLTGTGVNSPLH
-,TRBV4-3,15,ASSQGRGRGSDYGYT